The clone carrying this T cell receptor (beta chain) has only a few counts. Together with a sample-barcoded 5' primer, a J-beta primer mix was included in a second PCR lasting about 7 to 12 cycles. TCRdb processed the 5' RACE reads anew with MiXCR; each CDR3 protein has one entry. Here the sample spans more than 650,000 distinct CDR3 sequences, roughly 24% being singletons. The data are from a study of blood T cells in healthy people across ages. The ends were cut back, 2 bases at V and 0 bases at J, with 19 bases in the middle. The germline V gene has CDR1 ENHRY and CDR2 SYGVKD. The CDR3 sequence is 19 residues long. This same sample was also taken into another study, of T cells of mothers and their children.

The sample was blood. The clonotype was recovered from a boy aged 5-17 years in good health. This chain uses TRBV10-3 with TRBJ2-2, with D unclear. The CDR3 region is CAISERTQFRHTNTGELFF. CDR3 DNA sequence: TGTGCCATCAGTGAGAGAACGCAGTTCCGTCATACGAACACCGGGGAGCTGTTTTTT.